This paragraph covers one T cell receptor (beta chain) sequence. Its antigen is as yet unknown. Sorted inputs of about 17,000 to 1,100,000 cells, with 10%, 30% or 50% RNA, yielded naive CD8 libraries. A CD8+CD4-CCR7+CD45RA+ gate was used to sort naive CD8 T cells. The source of the sample is a study of molecular identifiers for immune sequencing clone quantification. Study-wide points: In a background of about 1 million naive cells, spiked Jurkat TCR RNA from one cell was reportedly detectable.

This CDR3 comprises 12 residues. Bulk TCR libraries used previously described methods and listed TCR primers. TCRdb reprocessed the PCR reads via MiXCR and lists one record per CDR3 protein. The repertoire holds around 100,000 distinct CDR3 sequences, with over 30% as singletons. The chain recombines TRBV12-3 or TRBV12-4 with TRBJ2-2; a possible D gene is TRBD2 (6 bases). This receptor was obtained from a human donor in good health. Some libraries in this study had Jurkat cell RNA spiked in. The specimen sequenced was naive CD8+ T cells from blood, with Jurkat cell RNA spiked in. Subset reported: FACS-sorted CD8+CD4-CCR7+CD45RA+ naive T cells. The CDR3 nucleotides read TGTGCTTGGCAGGAGGGAACCGGGGAGCTGTTTTTT. Protein sequence: CAWQEGTGELFF.